One sample yielded the 15 T cell receptor beta chains listed below, sequenced in a study of blood T cell repertoires in COVID-19. The method was immunoSEQ multiplex PCR; TCRdb's version includes in-frame clones alone and lacks a portion of them. The sample carries under 200,000 clones, around 80% recorded once. The sequenced sample was PBMCs or T cells enriched from blood (not recorded which). Receptors were obtained from a man between 50 and 59 years old who had recovered from COVID-19.

V gene TRBV9 combines with J gene TRBJ2-2; 10 bases match TRBD2. With 3 bases clipped from V and 4 bases from J, the junction kept 6 bases outside the gene matches. CDR1 is SGDLS and CDR2 is YYNGEE in the germline V gene. The CDR3 runs to 16 residues. CDR3 DNA sequence: TGTGCCAGCAGCGCGTGGAGCGGGGGGGCCACCGGGGAGCTGTTTTTT. Encoded protein: CASSAWSGGATGELFF.

The rearrangement links TRBV11-3 to TRBJ2-7; 8 positions agree with TRBD2. Germline CDR1 SGHNT, CDR2 YENEEA. The CDR3 contains 13 residues. The junction had 7 bases not matched to a gene; V was cut back by 6 bases and J by 6 bases. The CDR3: CASRRGVAGEQYF. Here the CDR3 DNA reads TGTGCCAGCAGGCGGGGGGTAGCGGGCGAGCAGTACTTC.

V gene TRBV5-1 combines with J gene TRBJ2-5, with a weak D call TRBD2 (5 bases). V was trimmed by 0 bases and J by 5 bases, leaving 11 bases between them. In germline, CDR1 is SGHRS, CDR2 YFSETQ. CDR3 length equals 14 residues. The CDR3 DNA sequence: TGCGCCAGCAGCTTGGGCAGGTCGGGGGAGACCCAGTACTTC. This encodes CASSLGRSGETQYF.

V usage is TRBV18 and J usage is TRBJ2-7; possibly TRBD2 for D (6 bases). Germline values: CDR1 KGHSH, CDR2 LQKENI. Trimming removed 0 bases from V and 3 bases from J, with 12 bases in between. The CDR3 is made up of 15 amino acids. The CDR3 sequence: CASSPPGTSHYEQYF. CDR3 bases: TGTGCCAGCTCACCACCCGGGACTTCACACTACGAGCAGTACTTC.

The chain uses TRBV7-2 and TRBJ2-1; TRBD1 is a possible D gene (6 bases). Germline CDR1 SGHTA, CDR2 FQGNSA. Trimming removed 1 base from V and 6 bases from J, with 13 bases in between. This CDR3 is built from 15 residues. CDR3 DNA sequence: TGTGCCAGCAGCTTAGAAGCTTACAGGGTCAATGAGCAGTTCTTC. This codes for CASSLEAYRVNEQFF. The variable domain in full, completed from reference TRBV7-2 and TRBJ2-1, reads GAGVSQSPSNKVTEKGKDVELRCDPISGHTALYWYRQSLGQGLEFLIYFQGNSAPDKSGLPSDRFSAERTGGSVSTLTIQRTQQEDSAVYLCASSLEAYRVNEQFFGPGTRLTVL.

V gene TRBV5-1 combines with J gene TRBJ1-6; D possibly corresponds to TRBD1 (6 bases). Germline V gene sequence: CDR1 SGHRS, CDR2 YFSETQ. Trimming shortened V by 5 bases and J by 5 bases, and 11 bases separated the two germline ends. The CDR3 is 14 amino acids. In DNA, the CDR3 is TGCGCCAGCAGTGGAGGACAGAATAATTCACCCCTCCACTTT. Translating it yields CASSGGQNNSPLHF. The whole variable domain, filled in from reference TRBV5-1 and TRBJ1-6, reads KAGVTQTPRYLIKTRGQQVTLSCSPISGHRSVSWYQQTPGQGLQFLFEYFSETQRNKGNFPGRFSGRQFSNSRSEMNVSTLELGDSALYLCASSGGQNNSPLHFGNGTRLTVT.

This clone is a singleton in its sample. The chain combines TRBV4-2 with TRBJ1-2; maybe TRBD1 (6 bases). The V gene's germline CDR1 is LGHNA and CDR2 YNFKEQ. The CDR3 has 17 residues. With 3 bases removed from V and 2 bases from J, the gap between germline ends came to 19 bases. The CDR3 nucleotides are TGTGCCAGCAGCCAGCCGTGGGGGGGACAAGGGAACTATGGCTACACCTTC. Its translation is CASSQPWGGQGNYGYTF.

The chain recombines TRBV5-1 with TRBJ2-3, with TRBD2 matching over 11 bases. CDR1 is SGHRS, CDR2 YFSETQ, per germline. V was clipped by 5 bases and J by 0 bases; unmatched bases: 5. The CDR3 extends over 16 amino acids. CDR3 in DNA: TGCGCCAGCAGGAGTAGCGGGGGGGCAAGCACAGATACGCAGTATTTT. Translation: CASRSSGGASTDTQYF.

This clone was counted between two and nine times. The chain joins TRBV11-2 to TRBJ1-1; no firm D call. Looked up from germline, CDR1 is SGHAT and CDR2 is FQNNGV. This CDR3 contains 13 residues. The germline V and J ends were trimmed by 1 base and 1 base, with 4 bases remaining between them. The CDR3 here is CASSLVGNTEAFF. The CDR3 DNA sequence: TGTGCCAGCAGCTTAGTCGGGAACACTGAAGCTTTCTTT.

The V gene is TRBV30, the J gene TRBJ1-2; 7 bases align to TRBD1. Per germline, CDR1 GTSNPN and CDR2 SVGIG (reference sequence). The CDR3 is 15 residues long. The ends lost 5 bases at V and 0 bases at J; junction bases unmatched: 9. CDR3 nucleotide sequence: TGTGCCTGGTACCTGAGGGGGCGAACTAACTATGGCTACACCTTC. Translated, it gives CAWYLRGRTNYGYTF.

V is TRBV13 and J is TRBJ2-7; 11 positions match TRBD1. The V segment lost 5 bases and the J segment 5 bases; nucleotides outside the gene matches: 11. The CDR3 sequence is 16 residues long. The germline V gene encodes CDR1 PRHDT and CDR2 FYEKMQ (reference sequence). The CDR3 loop is CASSPRGDRGAHEQYF. DNA of the CDR3: TGTGCCAGCAGCCCCAGAGGGGACAGGGGGGCCCACGAGCAGTACTTC.

The chain is built from TRBV6-5 and TRBJ1-4, with 7 bases aligning to TRBD1. CDR1 is MNHEY and CDR2 is SVGAGI in the germline V gene. With 5 bases clipped from V and 8 bases from J, the junction kept 8 bases outside the gene matches. The CDR3 sequence is 14 residues long. The CDR3 loop is CASSRNRGEEKLFF. The CDR3 DNA sequence: TGTGCCAGCAGTAGGAACAGGGGCGAGGAAAAACTGTTTTTT.

V and J are TRBV19 and TRBJ2-2; maybe TRBD2 (5 bases). The CDR3 consists of 15 residues. V lost 5 bases, J lost 4 bases, and 14 bases lay in between. Looked up from germline, CDR1 is LNHDA and CDR2 is SQIVND (reference sequence). The CDR3 is CASSSGILSTGELFF. Here the CDR3 DNA reads TGTGCCAGTAGTTCCGGGATTCTCTCCACCGGGGAGCTGTTTTTT.

The V and J genes are TRBV27 and TRBJ1-2, with TRBD1 matching over 9 bases. The J segment lost 7 bases and the V segment lost 4 bases, leaving 7 bases of the junction unmatched. Per the germline V gene, CDR1 is MNHEY and CDR2 is SMNVEV (reference sequence). This CDR3 is built from 14 residues. The CDR3 DNA is TGTGCCAGCAGTTCCGGGACAGGGTACGGTGGCTACACCTTC. Translating it yields CASSSGTGYGGYTF.

This clone was observed a single time. The rearrangement uses TRBV18 and TRBJ2-7, with TRBD2 identical over 7 bases. CDR1 is KGHSH and CDR2 is LQKENI in the germline V gene. The CDR3 length is 15 residues. The V gene end was trimmed by 2 bases and the J gene end by 2 bases; junction bases not matched to a gene: 6. This chain's CDR3 is CASSPEGGRAYEQYF. CDR3 nucleotides: TGTGCCAGCTCACCAGAGGGAGGGAGAGCCTACGAGCAGTACTTC.